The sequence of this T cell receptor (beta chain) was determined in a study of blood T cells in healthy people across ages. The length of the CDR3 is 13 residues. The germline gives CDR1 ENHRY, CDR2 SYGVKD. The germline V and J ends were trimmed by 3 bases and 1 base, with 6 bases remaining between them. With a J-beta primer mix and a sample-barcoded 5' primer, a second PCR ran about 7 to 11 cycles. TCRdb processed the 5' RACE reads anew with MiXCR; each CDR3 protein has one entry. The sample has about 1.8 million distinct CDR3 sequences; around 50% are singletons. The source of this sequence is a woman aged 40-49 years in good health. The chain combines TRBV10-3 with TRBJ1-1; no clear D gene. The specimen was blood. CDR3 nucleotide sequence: TGTGCCATCAGTGAAAGGGAGAACACTGAAGCTTTCTTT. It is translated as CAISERENTEAFF.